These T cell receptor beta chains were read from a single sample in a study of cytomegalovirus exposure and HLA in healthy donors. Profiled with immunoSEQ multiplex PCR; TCRdb holds only in-frame clones, not every one. Here the sample spans over 100,000 clones, roughly 74% being singletons. Sequencing was carried out using PBMCs. The receptors stem from a male donor in good health and CMV-seronegative. The CDR3 runs from the conserved cysteine through the conserved F or W. Each record gives: V gene, J gene, clone size, D gene, CDR3 protein, CDR3 DNA. The D gene is left open where the match is weak. A clone size is listed for some rows: how often the clone was seen (once, few, many), or a class if it is expanded.

v_call: TRBV14; j_call: TRBJ2-3; clone_size: NA; d_call: NA; cdr3_aa: CASSLFSGLMDTQYF; cdr3_nt: TGTGCCAGCAGCCTATTTAGCGGTCTAATGGATACGCAGTATTTT
v_call: TRBV5-1; j_call: TRBJ1-1; clone_size: NA; d_call: TRBD1; cdr3_aa: CASAIGTGNINTEAFF; cdr3_nt: TGCGCCAGCGCGATCGGGACAGGGAATATTAATACTGAAGCTTTCTTT
v_call: TRBV19; j_call: TRBJ2-1; clone_size: NA; d_call: TRBD2; cdr3_aa: CASSIRGAGGIGYNEQFF; cdr3_nt: TGTGCCAGTAGTATAAGAGGAGCGGGGGGCATCGGATACAATGAGCAGTTCTTC
v_call: TRBV5-6; j_call: TRBJ2-3; clone_size: NA; d_call: TRBD2; cdr3_aa: CASSLVRLAGWRPDTQYF; cdr3_nt: TGTGCCAGCAGCTTGGTTCGACTAGCGGGTTGGAGGCCAGATACGCAGTATTTT
v_call: TRBV9; j_call: TRBJ2-3; clone_size: NA; d_call: NA; cdr3_aa: CASSVEGRGTDTQYF; cdr3_nt: TGTGCCAGCAGCGTAGAGGGCAGGGGCACAGATACGCAGTATTTT
v_call: TRBV30; j_call: TRBJ1-5; clone_size: NA; d_call: NA; cdr3_aa: CAWSVRGFGNQPQHF; cdr3_nt: TGTGCCTGGAGTGTGAGAGGGTTCGGAAATCAGCCCCAGCATTTT
v_call: TRBV7-2; j_call: TRBJ2-3; clone_size: NA; d_call: NA; cdr3_aa: CASSSPPGTLYSQYF; cdr3_nt: TGTGCCAGCAGCTCGCCTCCCGGGACTCTATACTCGCAGTATTTT
v_call: TRBV9; j_call: TRBJ1-3; clone_size: NA; d_call: NA; cdr3_aa: CASSVEPNSSGNTIYF; cdr3_nt: TGTGCCAGCAGCGTAGAGCCGAATTCCTCTGGAAACACCATATATTTT
v_call: TRBV5-1; j_call: TRBJ2-7; clone_size: NA; d_call: TRBD2; cdr3_aa: CASRRSGTSYEQYF; cdr3_nt: TGCGCCAGCAGGCGGAGCGGGACCTCCTACGAGCAGTACTTC
v_call: TRBV28; j_call: TRBJ1-5; clone_size: NA; d_call: NA; cdr3_aa: CASLRGGEGNQPQHF; cdr3_nt: TGTGCCAGCTTAAGGGGGGGAGAGGGCAATCAGCCCCAGCATTTT
v_call: TRBV5-6; j_call: TRBJ1-4; clone_size: NA; d_call: NA; cdr3_aa: CASSLGPRSGEKLFF; cdr3_nt: TGTGCCAGCAGCTTGGGTCCCAGAAGTGGTGAAAAACTGTTTTTT
v_call: TRBV7-8; j_call: TRBJ2-7; clone_size: NA; d_call: TRBD1; cdr3_aa: CASSRGTGSEQYF; cdr3_nt: TGTGCCAGCAGCAGAGGGACAGGGAGTGAGCAGTACTTC
v_call: TRBV27; j_call: TRBJ2-7; clone_size: NA; d_call: TRBD2; cdr3_aa: CASSRVGLAGGNEQYF; cdr3_nt: TGTGCCAGCAGCAGAGTTGGACTAGCGGGAGGAAACGAGCAGTACTTC
v_call: TRBV6-5; j_call: TRBJ1-2; clone_size: NA; d_call: NA; cdr3_aa: CASSLIMYSDGYTF; cdr3_nt: TGTGCCAGCAGCCTTATTATGTATTCGGATGGCTACACCTTC
v_call: TRBV5-8; j_call: TRBJ2-5; clone_size: NA; d_call: TRBD1; cdr3_aa: CASSLAAGTGWKETQYF; cdr3_nt: TGTGCCAGCAGCTTGGCCGCTGGGACAGGGTGGAAAGAGACCCAGTACTTC
v_call: TRBV2; j_call: TRBJ1-1; clone_size: NA; d_call: NA; cdr3_aa: CASSARGSNTEAFF; cdr3_nt: TGTGCCAGCAGTGCACGGGGGTCCAACACTGAAGCTTTCTTT
v_call: TRBV29-1; j_call: TRBJ2-7; clone_size: NA; d_call: TRBD1; cdr3_aa: CSVAQGTGGLYEQYF; cdr3_nt: TGCAGCGTTGCACAGGGGACAGGGGGCCTCTACGAGCAGTACTTC
v_call: TRBV25-1; j_call: TRBJ2-3; clone_size: NA; d_call: TRBD2; cdr3_aa: CASSETMGLAGADTQYF; cdr3_nt: TGTGCCAGCAGTGAAACAATGGGACTAGCTGGAGCAGATACGCAGTATTTT
v_call: TRBV7-3; j_call: TRBJ1-1; clone_size: NA; d_call: NA; cdr3_aa: CASSLTGGGGDTEAFF; cdr3_nt: TGTGCCAGCAGCTTAACCGGCGGGGGAGGAGACACTGAAGCTTTCTTT
v_call: TRBV6-5; j_call: TRBJ1-2; clone_size: NA; d_call: TRBD1; cdr3_aa: CASSYSGTGGYYGYTF; cdr3_nt: TGTGCCAGCAGTTACTCGGGGACAGGGGGCTACTATGGCTACACCTTC
v_call: TRBV12-5; j_call: TRBJ2-3; clone_size: few; d_call: NA; cdr3_aa: CASGGGGDTQYF; cdr3_nt: TGTGCTAGTGGTGGGGGCGGGGATACGCAGTATTTT
v_call: TRBV7-2; j_call: TRBJ2-7; clone_size: NA; d_call: TRBD1; cdr3_aa: CASSLVGGRNTGYEQYF; cdr3_nt: TGTGCCAGCAGCTTGGTAGGGGGCCGCAACACTGGCTACGAGCAGTACTTC
v_call: TRBV19; j_call: TRBJ2-1; clone_size: NA; d_call: TRBD2; cdr3_aa: CASSITSGRGDEQFF; cdr3_nt: TGTGCCAGTAGTATAACTAGCGGGAGAGGTGATGAGCAGTTCTTC
v_call: TRBV6-5; j_call: TRBJ2-7; clone_size: NA; d_call: NA; cdr3_aa: CATSRPLTYEQYF; cdr3_nt: TGTGCCACCTCGCGGCCGTTAACTTACGAGCAGTACTTC
v_call: TRBV7-2; j_call: TRBJ2-1; clone_size: once; d_call: NA; cdr3_aa: CASSLTPLAEQFF; cdr3_nt: TGTGCCAGCAGCTTAACCCCTCTAGCTGAGCAGTTCTTC
v_call: TRBV9; j_call: TRBJ2-2; clone_size: NA; d_call: NA; cdr3_aa: CASSVEWGVRELFF; cdr3_nt: TGTGCCAGCAGCGTAGAATGGGGGGTTCGGGAGCTGTTTTTT
v_call: TRBV6-1; j_call: TRBJ2-1; clone_size: NA; d_call: NA; cdr3_aa: CASSGGLEYNEQFF; cdr3_nt: TGTGCCAGCAGTGGAGGGTTAGAGTACAATGAGCAGTTCTTC